The clone carrying this T cell receptor beta chain has only a few counts. The data were taken from a study of tumor-infiltrating lymphocytes in oesophageal squamous cell carcinoma. This CDR3 spans 13 amino acids. TCRdb independently ran MiXCR on the PCR reads; one entry per CDR3 protein. The repertoire holds under 15,000 distinct CDR3 sequences, with 56% as singletons. The sequence derives from a female donor with esophageal squamous cell carcinoma. The rearrangement joins TRBV12-3 or TRBV12-4 to TRBJ2-3; TRBD2 matches at 10 bases. The DNA end is more similar to TRBJ2-1, so the J call may be wrong. The sequenced sample was esophageal tumor tissue. This CDR3 reads CASRPGTSVEQFF. CDR3 DNA: TGTGCCAGCAGGCCCGGGACTAGCGTTGAGCAGTTCTTC.